The 13 T cell receptor beta chains in this list originate from one sample, sequenced in a study of cytomegalovirus exposure and HLA in healthy donors. The study ran its PCR with 60 Vbeta and 13 Jbeta primers. Only in-frame clones appear in the TCRdb table, and some are missing; sequencing was by immunoSEQ multiplex PCR. The data contain 62,000 or so clones, approximately 83% of them singletons. The sequenced sample consisted of PBMCs. The receptors were sampled from a man aged 30 to 39 in good health and CMV-seronegative.

This clone was detected a few times. One end of the junction is discordant with germline, which a read error may explain. The rearrangement uses TRBV7-7 and TRBJ2-1; TRBD2 aligns across 12 bases. This CDR3 region has 15 residues. CDR1 and CDR2 (germline): SSHAT, FNYEAQ (reference sequence). CDR3 region: CASSRALAGGSEQFF. For the CDR3, the DNA is TGTGCTAGCAGCCGCGCCCTAGCGGGAGGGTCAGAGCAGTTCTTC.

The chain recombines TRBV9 with TRBJ1-5; weak D call: TRBD1 (6 bases). This CDR3 has 17 residues. V lost 4 bases to trimming and J lost 0 bases, with 17 bases between them. Germline V gene sequence: CDR1 SGDLS, CDR2 YYNGEE. CDR3 sequence: CASSSQGPGTSNQPQHF. For the CDR3, the DNA is TGTGCCAGCAGCTCACAGGGACCCGGGACTAGCAATCAGCCCCAGCATTTT.

This clone was detected only a few times. The gene calls are TRBV6-1 and TRBJ2-7; TRBD2 agrees at 9 bases. The CDR3 is made up of 13 amino acids. The germline V gene encodes CDR1 MNHNS and CDR2 SASEGT. V was pared by 8 bases and J by 6 bases, with 8 bases of the junction left unmatched. The CDR3 loop is CASHMREGSEQYF. CDR3 nucleotide sequence: TGTGCCAGCCACATGCGGGAGGGCAGCGAGCAGTACTTC.

V and J are TRBV5-8 and TRBJ2-5, with D possibly being TRBD2 (5 bases). This CDR3 contains 17 residues. Trimming left V 0 bases short and J 1 base short, with 16 bases between. Germline V CDR1 and CDR2: SGHTS, YDEGEE. The CDR3 sequence: CASSLVGGGGLQETQYF. The CDR3 DNA is TGTGCCAGCAGCTTGGTGGGTGGTGGAGGCCTCCAAGAGACCCAGTACTTC.

The rearrangement links TRBV6-1 to TRBJ1-5; unclear D gene. Germline values: CDR1 MNHNS, CDR2 SASEGT. V lost 3 bases, J lost 0 bases, and 12 bases lay in between. This CDR3 has 16 residues. The CDR3 DNA follows: TGTGCCAGCAGTGACTTGCCGGGGATTAGCAATCAGCCCCAGCATTTT. The encoded protein is CASSDLPGISNQPQHF.

V and J are TRBV4-3 and TRBJ2-1; TRBD1 might be the D (6 bases). Trimming left V 0 bases short and J 0 bases short, with 15 bases between. From germline, CDR1 is LGHNA and CDR2 YSLEER. The CDR3 has 18 residues. CDR3 DNA: TGCGCCAGCAGCCAAGAGGCTCCCCTACAGGGCTCCTACAATGAGCAGTTCTTC. Translated, it gives CASSQEAPLQGSYNEQFF.

This chain uses TRBV29-1 with TRBJ2-7, with TRBD1 matching 7 bases. The V segment lost 6 bases and the J segment 0 bases; nucleotides outside the gene matches: 8. CDR1 and CDR2 from the germline V gene are SQVTM and ANQGSEA. This CDR3 is built from 14 residues. CDR3 DNA: TGCAGCGTCCAAGGGGGCGTCTCCTCCTACGAGCAGTACTTC. It specifies CSVQGGVSSYEQYF.

This rearrangement joins TRBV19 to TRBJ2-7, with D hard to call. The ends were cut back, 1 base at V and 2 bases at J, with 12 bases in the middle. The length of the CDR3 is 15 residues. The germline V gene encodes CDR1 LNHDA and CDR2 SQIVND (reference sequence). CDR3 in DNA: TGTGCCAGTAGTATAGCAAGTACAGAGACCTACGAGCAGTACTTC. Protein sequence: CASSIASTETYEQYF.

Note on this clone: The sample holds other DNA sequences that translate to the same CDR3. The gene calls are TRBV4-3 and TRBJ2-7; D may be TRBD1 (6 bases). Per the germline V gene, CDR1 is LGHNA and CDR2 is YSLEER. The CDR3 runs 15 residues. The V and J ends lost 0 bases and 3 bases respectively, with 12 bases between them. This CDR3 is CASSQDRGPGYEQYF. Here the CDR3 DNA reads TGCGCCAGCAGCCAAGACAGGGGCCCGGGCTACGAGCAGTACTTC.

In this sample, this clone turned up once. The gene calls are TRBV11-2 and TRBJ2-3; the match to TRBD2 covers 8 bases. The CDR3 length is 14 residues. V shed 7 bases and J 1 base; nucleotides not matched to a gene: 4. Germline lookup yields CDR1 SGHAT and CDR2 FQNNGV. The CDR3 sequence is CASTRGGGTDTQYF. In DNA form, the CDR3 reads TGTGCCAGCACCCGGGGGGGTGGCACAGATACGCAGTATTTT.

The V gene is TRBV13, the J gene TRBJ2-7, with TRBD2 matching over 11 bases. Germline V gene data show CDR1 as PRHDT and CDR2 as FYEKMQ (reference sequence). The CDR3 sequence is 14 residues long. V lost 5 bases to trimming and J lost 6 bases; unmatched junction nucleotides: 6. DNA of the CDR3: TGTGCCAGCAGCCCCCGACTAGCGGGAACCGAGCAGTACTTC. Residues: CASSPRLAGTEQYF.

CDR3 in amino acids: CASSLDSTEAFF. Written as DNA, the CDR3 is TGTGCCAGCAGCTTGGACAGCACTGAAGCTTTCTTT. This sequence joins TRBV7-2 and TRBJ1-1; tentative D call: TRBD1 (6 bases). In germline, CDR1 is SGHTA, CDR2 FQGNSA. CDR3 length equals 12 residues. Trimming pared 3 bases from V and 4 bases from J, leaving 6 bases between.

In this sample, this clone turned up a few times. The rearrangement uses TRBV6-1 and TRBJ2-2, with D possibly matching TRBD2 (6 bases). CDR1 MNHNS and CDR2 SASEGT come from the germline V gene. The CDR3 extends over 15 amino acids. V lost 7 bases and J 8 bases, leaving 20 bases between the germline ends. The DNA of the CDR3 is TGTGCCAGCACCGAAGGGTGGGGGAGGCGGGGGGAGCTGTTTTTT. This translates into CASTEGWGRRGELFF.